This TCR beta chain was documented in a study of cytomegalovirus exposure and HLA in healthy donors. Study in general: Most genotyped donors, over 70% of roughly 400, had Caucasian-associated genetic ancestry.

General study findings and limits: Most TCRs appeared rarely, but some public TCRs recurred in many donors. The investigators catalogued 160 or so TCR beta chains as cytomegalovirus-associated. Indistinguishable V segments, including TRBV6-2 and TRBV6-3, were excluded.

The CDR3 has 17 residues. Germline-derived CDR1 and CDR2 are SGHTA and FQGNSA. Trimming cost V 6 bases and J 2 bases; bases outside gene matches: 8. This clone was counted once. Its antigen is unknown. Primers included in the PCR were 60 Vbeta and 13 Jbeta primers. Produced via immunoSEQ multiplex PCR; TCRdb's table is partial and in-frame only. The data hold roughly 100,000 clones, with 60% to 85% observed a single time. Sample: PBMCs. The clonotype comes from a man aged 35-49 years in good health and CMV-seronegative. The rearrangement uses TRBV7-2 and TRBJ1-5; TRBD1 aligns across 12 bases. The CDR3 sequence: CASSPGQGARGNQPQHF. CDR3 sequence (DNA): TGTGCCAGCAGTCCGGGACAGGGGGCTAGGGGCAATCAGCCCCAGCATTTT.